These 27 T cell receptor beta chains were all obtained from the same sample, sequenced in a study of beta chain features in type 1 diabetes. Overall study findings and caveats: TCRB CDR3s were moderately but significantly shorter in Type 1 diabetes patients in all four CD4+ subsets.

All of the isolated RNA was reverse transcribed, so expressed TCRB transcripts were sequenced. This table comes from immunoSEQ multiplex PCR, and its TCRdb copy is limited to in-frame clones, with some not included. This table holds about 340,000 clones, about 14% found once. Which antigens these TCRs recognize remains unknown. Input material: naive CD4+ T cells from blood. The receptors come from a woman aged 18-29 years with type 1 diabetes.

The sample holds a few counts of this clone. In DNA, the CDR3 is TGTGCCAGCAGACCTGGACAGGGGTCGCCTGCTGGCTACACCTTC. This sequence encodes CASRPGQGSPAGYTF. V is TRBV9 and J is TRBJ1-2; 9 bases match TRBD1. Germline CDR1 SGDLS, CDR2 YYNGEE. This CDR3 spans 15 amino acids. V trimming: 5 bases; J trimming: 7 bases; junction bases outside the gene matches: 12.

The chain combines TRBV5-6 with TRBJ1-2; D is uncertain. V shed 1 base and J shed 0 bases, with 13 bases lying between them. The CDR3 has 16 residues. Germline V gene sequence: CDR1 SGHDT, CDR2 YYEEEE. CDR3 residues: CASSLLTLQTNYGYTF. For the CDR3, the DNA is TGTGCCAGCAGCTTGTTAACCCTACAGACTAACTATGGCTACACCTTC.

A few counts support this clone. This chain connects TRBV5-4 to TRBJ1-1; a possible D gene is TRBD1 (5 bases). From germline, CDR1 is SGHNT and CDR2 YYREEE (reference sequence). Trimming pared 2 bases from V and 4 bases from J, leaving 12 bases between. CDR3 length equals 14 residues. The CDR3 spells CASSFGGESTEAFF. CDR3 bases: TGTGCCAGCAGCTTCGGGGGGGAATCCACTGAAGCTTTCTTT. Full variable domain (remainder filled in from reference TRBV5-4 and TRBJ1-1): ETGVTQSPTHLIKTRGQQVTLRCSSQSGHNTVSWYQQALGQGPQFIFQYYREEENGRGNFPPRFSGLQFPNYSSELNVNALELDDSALYLCASSFGGESTEAFFGQGTRLTVV.

This chain joins TRBV4-2 and TRBJ2-7; 8 bases agree with TRBD1. The junction had 2 bases not matched to a gene; V was cut back by 1 base and J by 3 bases. The CDR3 length is 14 residues. Germline-derived CDR1 and CDR2 are LGHNA and YNFKEQ. CDR3 nucleotide sequence: TGTGCCAGCAGCCAAGCTGGACAGGGCTACGAGCAGTACTTC. Translating it yields CASSQAGQGYEQYF.

Only a few counts were recorded for this clone. The V call is TRBV19, the J call TRBJ2-1, with D possibly TRBD1 on 6 matching bases. The V gene lost 11 bases and the J gene lost 5 bases, with 19 bases spanning the gap. The CDR3 covers 14 residues. Germline V gene sequence: CDR1 LNHDA, CDR2 SQIVND (reference sequence). Here the CDR3 reads CASTGPSPNNEQFF. Written as DNA, the CDR3 is TGTGCCTCCACAGGGCCCTCTCCTAACAATGAGCAGTTCTTC.

This chain uses TRBV18 with TRBJ2-1; TRBD2 agrees at 11 bases. J lost 7 bases, V lost 7 bases, and 9 bases had no gene match. CDR1 and CDR2 from the germline V gene are KGHSH and LQKENI. CDR3 length equals 15 residues. The CDR3 protein is CASLPGLAEGNEQFF. The CDR3 DNA sequence: TGTGCCAGCTTACCGGGACTAGCGGAAGGGAATGAGCAGTTCTTC.

This clone was recorded a few times. This chain uses TRBV27 with TRBJ2-1; 7 bases align to TRBD1. Germline values: CDR1 MNHEY, CDR2 SMNVEV (reference sequence). The trim removed 5 bases at V and 1 base at J, leaving 8 bases unmatched. The CDR3 is 16 amino acids. The CDR3 region has the DNA TGTGCCAGCAGTCCACGTGACAGGGTATCCTACAATGAGCAGTTCTTC. It encodes CASSPRDRVSYNEQFF.

This clone appeared a few times. The chain links TRBV5-4 to TRBJ2-3; 12 bases align to TRBD2. CDR1 is SGHNT, CDR2 YYREEE, per germline (reference sequence). V trimming: 0 bases; J trimming: 4 bases; junction bases outside the gene matches: 3. This CDR3 is built from 16 residues. The CDR3 loop reads CASSLASGRAADTQYF. The DNA for the CDR3 is TGTGCCAGCAGCTTGGCTAGCGGGAGGGCCGCAGATACGCAGTATTTT.

This rearrangement joins TRBV18 to TRBJ1-5; D gene ambiguous. The germline V and J ends were trimmed by 3 bases and 5 bases, with 11 bases remaining between them. Germline V gives CDR1 KGHSH, CDR2 LQKENI. The CDR3 loop spans 14 amino acids. The CDR3 protein is CASSPLSLDQPQHF. DNA of the CDR3: TGTGCCAGCTCACCTCTCAGTCTCGATCAGCCCCAGCATTTT.

The chain joins TRBV27 to TRBJ2-3; D is uncertain. V lost 5 bases to trimming and J lost 4 bases, with 13 bases between them. CDR1 MNHEY and CDR2 SMNVEV come from the germline V gene (reference sequence). The CDR3 has 14 residues. CDR3 DNA: TGTGCCAGCAGTCTCCTACCCAACTCAGATACGCAGTATTTT. Translation: CASSLLPNSDTQYF.

The chain couples TRBV6-6 to TRBJ2-2; 11 bases are a match to TRBD1. Trimming took 2 bases from V and 7 from J; bases not matched to a gene: 6. This CDR3 has 16 residues. Germline CDR1 and CDR2: MNHNY and SVGAGI (reference sequence). The CDR3 is CASSYGQGALGGELFF. The DNA of the CDR3 is TGTGCCAGCAGTTACGGACAGGGGGCGCTTGGCGGGGAGCTGTTTTTT.

In its sample, this clone was seen a few times. The CDR3 sequence: CAISGTAQETQYF. The CDR3 DNA is TGTGCCATCAGTGGGACAGCCCAAGAGACCCAGTACTTC. J is TRBJ2-5 and V is TRBV10-3; weak D call: TRBD1 (6 bases). The CDR3 extends over 13 amino acids. The germline V and J ends were trimmed by 4 bases and 1 base, with 7 bases remaining between them. From germline, CDR1 is ENHRY and CDR2 SYGVKD.

The rearrangement links TRBV19 to TRBJ2-1, with D hard to call. V lost 1 base and J 8 bases, leaving 9 bases between the germline ends. From germline, CDR1 is LNHDA and CDR2 SQIVND (reference sequence). This CDR3 region has 13 residues. For the CDR3, the DNA is TGTGCCAGTAGTATAGCCAAAAACTATGAGCAGTTCTTC. Encoded protein: CASSIAKNYEQFF.

This chain links TRBV28 with TRBJ2-7; maybe TRBD1 (5 bases). The CDR3 length is 12 residues. The V gene's germline CDR1 is MDHEN and CDR2 SYDVKM. V gave up 5 bases and J gave up 4 bases, with 9 bases separating them. The chain's CDR3 is CASSQGFYEQYF. As DNA, the CDR3 is TGTGCCAGCAGTCAGGGTTTTTACGAGCAGTACTTC.

This clone was counted between two and nine times. The CDR3 is CASSPPGEVRYEQYF. The CDR3 nucleotides are TGTGCCAGCAGCCCCCCGGGGGAGGTCCGCTACGAGCAGTACTTC. J is TRBJ2-7 and V is TRBV7-2, with D perhaps TRBD2 (6 bases). V lost 5 bases and J lost 3, with 17 bases in between. CDR1 is SGHTA, CDR2 FQGNSA, per germline. CDR3 length equals 15 residues.

The V gene is TRBV30, the J gene TRBJ2-7, with TRBD1 identical over 9 bases. J lost 2 bases, V lost 7 bases, and 6 bases had no gene match. CDR1 and CDR2 from the germline V gene are GTSNPN and SVGIG (reference sequence). The CDR3 has 13 amino acids. The CDR3: CAYLGQGPYEQYF. The DNA of the CDR3 is TGTGCCTACCTCGGACAGGGGCCCTACGAGCAGTACTTC. Full variable domain (rest looked up from reference TRBV30 and TRBJ2-7): SQTIHQWPATLVQPVGSPLSLECTVEGTSNPNLYWYRQAAGRGLQLLFYSVGIGQISSEVPQNLSASRPQDRQFILSSKKLLLSDSGFYLCAYLGQGPYEQYFGPGTRLTVT.

This clone was counted between two and nine times. The J gene is TRBJ1-2, the V gene TRBV27; 8 bases agree with TRBD1. The V and J ends lost 5 bases and 3 bases, in that order; junction bases with no gene match: 11. CDR1 MNHEY and CDR2 SMNVEV come from the germline V gene (reference sequence). The CDR3 totals 16 residues. The CDR3 is CASSVSSQGAYYGYTF. The CDR3 DNA reads TGTGCCAGCAGTGTCTCCAGTCAGGGGGCCTACTATGGCTACACCTTC.

The chain carries TRBV27 and TRBJ2-3; D perhaps matches TRBD2 (5 bases). Germline CDR1 and CDR2: MNHEY and SMNVEV (reference sequence). The CDR3 is made up of 13 amino acids. The germline V and J ends were trimmed by 6 bases and 3 bases, with 10 bases remaining between them. The CDR3 loop reads CASSRGGTDTQYF. CDR3 coding DNA: TGTGCCAGCAGCCGTGGCGGGACAGATACGCAGTATTTT.

This clone was seen once. One junction end does not reproduce the germline sequence, and a read error may be involved. The rearrangement uses TRBV4-3 and TRBJ1-2; possibly TRBD1 for D (5 bases). Per the germline V gene, CDR1 is LGHNA and CDR2 is YSLEER. This CDR3 has 18 amino acids. The CDR3 protein is CASSPARRRAGGTYDYTF. CDR3 coding DNA: TGCGCCAGCAGCCCTGCCCGGAGGAGGGCAGGAGGGACGTATGACTACACCTTC.

The chain joins TRBV5-1 to TRBJ2-1, with D tentatively TRBD2 (6 bases). V was clipped by 0 bases and J by 2 bases, with 9 bases between them. Germline V CDR1 and CDR2: SGHRS, YFSETQ. The CDR3 length is 15 residues. The CDR3 nucleotides are TGCGCCAGCAGCTTGGGCCTAGCGACCTACAATGAGCAGTTCTTC. It is translated as CASSLGLATYNEQFF.

The sample holds a few counts of this clone. CDR3 in amino acids: CASSSTSVSTGELFF. DNA of the CDR3: TGCGCCAGCAGTTCGACTAGCGTTTCTACGGGGGAGCTGTTTTTT. This chain joins TRBV5-1 and TRBJ2-2; 8 bases agree with TRBD2. The V gene's germline CDR1 is SGHRS and CDR2 YFSETQ. The CDR3 length is 15 residues. With V trimmed by 5 bases and J by 8 bases, 11 bases remained unmatched.

This clone was recorded a few times. V and J are TRBV29-1 and TRBJ2-5; 8 nucleotides match TRBD2. V lost 5 bases, J lost 4 bases, and 12 bases stayed unmatched. The CDR3 runs 15 residues. Germline loops: CDR1 SQVTM, CDR2 ANQGSEA. The CDR3: CSVWGGRLQGETQYF. The CDR3 DNA reads as TGCAGCGTTTGGGGCGGGAGGTTGCAAGGAGAGACCCAGTACTTC.

This clone was counted only a few times. The rearrangement links TRBV7-9 to TRBJ2-5; TRBD1 aligns across 7 bases. CDR1 and CDR2 (germline): SEHNR, FQNEAQ (reference sequence). This CDR3 has 15 amino acids. J lost 5 bases, V lost 2 bases, and 8 bases had no gene match. The CDR3 bases are TGTGCCAGCAGCTTAAAAAGGGGGCCGGGTGAGACCCAGTACTTC. Protein product: CASSLKRGPGETQYF.

This chain joins TRBV19 and TRBJ1-2, with D unresolved. V lost 0 bases and J lost 5, with 7 bases in between. This CDR3 has 13 residues. The germline V gene encodes CDR1 LNHDA and CDR2 SQIVND (reference sequence). The CDR3 loop reads CASSIEPRYGYTF. The CDR3 bases are TGTGCCAGTAGTATAGAACCGAGATATGGCTACACCTTC.

This clone was picked up a small number of times. V is TRBV9 and J is TRBJ2-3; 10 bases agree with TRBD2. J gave up 5 bases and V 2 bases, and 5 bases lay outside the gene matches. Germline V gives CDR1 SGDLS, CDR2 YYNGEE. The CDR3 is 15 residues long. CDR3 residues: CASSVGLAEGDTQYF. The CDR3 nucleotides read TGTGCCAGCAGCGTTGGACTAGCGGAGGGAGATACGCAGTATTTT. Combining the CDR3 with reference TRBV9 and TRBJ2-3 gives the whole variable domain DSGVTQTPKHLITATGQRVTLRCSPRSGDLSVYWYQQSLDQGLQFLIQYYNGEERAKGNILERFSAQQFPDLHSELNLSSLELGDSALYFCASSVGLAEGDTQYFGPGTRLTVL.

This sequence joins TRBV2 and TRBJ1-1; tentative D call: TRBD1 (5 bases). V was pared by 11 bases and J by 0 bases, with 16 bases between. The CDR3 has 14 amino acids. Germline CDR1 is SNHLY and CDR2 is FYNNEI. The DNA of the CDR3 is TGTGCCCTGAGCGGGGGAGCGGTGAACACTGAAGCTTTCTTT. Amino acid sequence: CALSGGAVNTEAFF. Supplemented by reference TRBV2 and TRBJ1-1, the full variable domain reads EPEVTQTPSHQVTQMGQEVILRCVPISNHLYFYWYRQILGQKVEFLVSFYNNEISEKSEIFDDQFSVERPDGSNFTLKIRSTKLEDSAMYFCALSGGAVNTEAFFGQGTRLTVV.

This clone came up a few times. The chain employs TRBV30 and TRBJ1-1, with 12 bases lining up with TRBD1. V was clipped by 2 bases and J by 4 bases; unmatched bases: 11. The CDR3 sequence is 17 residues long. Germline V gene data show CDR1 as GTSNPN and CDR2 as SVGIG (reference sequence). The CDR3 nucleotides are TGTGCCTGGAGTCGAAAGGGACAGGGGGCGTTTGGCACTGAAGCTTTCTTT. Its translation: CAWSRKGQGAFGTEAFF.